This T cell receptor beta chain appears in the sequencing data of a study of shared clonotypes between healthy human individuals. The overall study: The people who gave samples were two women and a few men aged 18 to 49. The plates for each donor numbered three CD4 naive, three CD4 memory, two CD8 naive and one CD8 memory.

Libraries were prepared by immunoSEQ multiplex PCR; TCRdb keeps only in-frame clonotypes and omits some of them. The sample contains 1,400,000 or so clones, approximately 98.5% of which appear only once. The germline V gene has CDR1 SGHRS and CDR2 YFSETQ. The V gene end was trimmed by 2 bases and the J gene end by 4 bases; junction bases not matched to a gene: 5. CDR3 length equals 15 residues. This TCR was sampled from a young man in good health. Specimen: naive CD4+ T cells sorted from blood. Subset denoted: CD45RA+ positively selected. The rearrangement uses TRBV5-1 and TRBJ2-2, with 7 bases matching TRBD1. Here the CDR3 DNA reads TGCGCCAGCAGCTTCACAGGGGTCGCCACCGGGGAGCTGTTTTTT. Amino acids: CASSFTGVATGELFF. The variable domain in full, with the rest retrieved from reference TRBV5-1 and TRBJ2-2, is KAGVTQTPRYLIKTRGQQVTLSCSPISGHRSVSWYQQTPGQGLQFLFEYFSETQRNKGNFPGRFSGRQFSNSRSEMNVSTLELGDSALYLCASSFTGVATGELFFGEGSRLTVL.